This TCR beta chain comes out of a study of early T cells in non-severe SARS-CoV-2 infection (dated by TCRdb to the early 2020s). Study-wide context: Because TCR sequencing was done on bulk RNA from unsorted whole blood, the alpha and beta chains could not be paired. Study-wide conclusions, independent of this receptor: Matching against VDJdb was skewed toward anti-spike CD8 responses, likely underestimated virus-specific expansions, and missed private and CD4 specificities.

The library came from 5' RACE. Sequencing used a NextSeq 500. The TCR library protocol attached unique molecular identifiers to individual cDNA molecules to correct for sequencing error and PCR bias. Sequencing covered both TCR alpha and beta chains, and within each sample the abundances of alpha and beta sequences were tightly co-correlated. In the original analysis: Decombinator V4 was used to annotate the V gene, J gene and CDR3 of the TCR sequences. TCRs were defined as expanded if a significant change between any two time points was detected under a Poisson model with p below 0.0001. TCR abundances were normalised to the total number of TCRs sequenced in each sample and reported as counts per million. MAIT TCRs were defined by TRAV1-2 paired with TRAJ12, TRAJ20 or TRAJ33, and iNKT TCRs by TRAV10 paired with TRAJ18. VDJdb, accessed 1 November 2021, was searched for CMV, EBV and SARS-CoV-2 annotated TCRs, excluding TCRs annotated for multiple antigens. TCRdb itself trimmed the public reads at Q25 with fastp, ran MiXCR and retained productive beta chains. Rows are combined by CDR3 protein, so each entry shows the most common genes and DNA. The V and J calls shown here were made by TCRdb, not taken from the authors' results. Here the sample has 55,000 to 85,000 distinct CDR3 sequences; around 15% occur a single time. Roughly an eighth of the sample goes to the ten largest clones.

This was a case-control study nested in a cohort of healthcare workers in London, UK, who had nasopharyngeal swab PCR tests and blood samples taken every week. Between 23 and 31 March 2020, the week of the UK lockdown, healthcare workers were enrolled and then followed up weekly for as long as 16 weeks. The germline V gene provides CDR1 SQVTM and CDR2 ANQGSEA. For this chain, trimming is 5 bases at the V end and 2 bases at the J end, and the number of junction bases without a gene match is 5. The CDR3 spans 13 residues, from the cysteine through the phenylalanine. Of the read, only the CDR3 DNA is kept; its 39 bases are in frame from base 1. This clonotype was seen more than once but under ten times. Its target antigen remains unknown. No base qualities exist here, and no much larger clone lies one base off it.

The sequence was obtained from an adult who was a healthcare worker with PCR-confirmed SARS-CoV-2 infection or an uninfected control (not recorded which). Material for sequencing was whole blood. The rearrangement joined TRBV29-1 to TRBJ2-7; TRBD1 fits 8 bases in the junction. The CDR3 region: CSVRTGSPYEQYF. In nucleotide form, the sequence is TGCAGCGTTCGGACAGGGTCCCCCTACGAGCAGTACTTC.